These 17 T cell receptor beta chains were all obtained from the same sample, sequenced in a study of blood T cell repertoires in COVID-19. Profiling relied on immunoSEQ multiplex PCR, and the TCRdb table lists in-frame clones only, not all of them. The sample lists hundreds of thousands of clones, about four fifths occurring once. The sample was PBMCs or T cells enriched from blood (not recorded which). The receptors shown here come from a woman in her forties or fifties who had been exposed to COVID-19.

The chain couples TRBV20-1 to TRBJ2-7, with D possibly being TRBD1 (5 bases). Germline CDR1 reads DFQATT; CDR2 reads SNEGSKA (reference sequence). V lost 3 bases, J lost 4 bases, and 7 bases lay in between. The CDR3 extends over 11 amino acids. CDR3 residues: CSARTAYEQYF. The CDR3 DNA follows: TGCAGTGCTAGGACAGCTTACGAGCAGTACTTC.

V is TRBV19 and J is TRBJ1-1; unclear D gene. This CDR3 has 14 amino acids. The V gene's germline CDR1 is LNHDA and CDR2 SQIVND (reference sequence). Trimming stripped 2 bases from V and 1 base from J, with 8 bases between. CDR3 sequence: CASSITAGNTEAFF. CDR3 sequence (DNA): TGTGCCAGTAGTATAACGGCGGGGAACACTGAAGCTTTCTTT.

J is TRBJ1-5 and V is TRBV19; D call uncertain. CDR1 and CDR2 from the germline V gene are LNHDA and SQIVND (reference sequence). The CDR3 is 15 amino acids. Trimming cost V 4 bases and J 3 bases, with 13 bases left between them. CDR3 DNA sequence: TGTGCCAGTAGTACTGCTACTAAGGCCAATCAGCCCCAGCATTTT. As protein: CASSTATKANQPQHF.

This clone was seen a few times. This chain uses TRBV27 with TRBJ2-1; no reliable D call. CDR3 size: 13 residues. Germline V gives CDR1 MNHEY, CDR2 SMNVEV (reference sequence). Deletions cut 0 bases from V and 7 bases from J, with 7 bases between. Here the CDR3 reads CASSLSRLNEQFF. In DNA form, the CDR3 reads TGTGCCAGCAGTTTATCGCGGCTAAATGAGCAGTTCTTC.

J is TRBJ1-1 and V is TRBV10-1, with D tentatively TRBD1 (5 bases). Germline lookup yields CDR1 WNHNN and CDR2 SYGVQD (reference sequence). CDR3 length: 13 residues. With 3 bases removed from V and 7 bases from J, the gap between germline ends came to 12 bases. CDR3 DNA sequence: TGCGCCAGCAGTGAAAAGGGGAAGAGTGAAGCTTTCTTT. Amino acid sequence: CASSEKGKSEAFF.

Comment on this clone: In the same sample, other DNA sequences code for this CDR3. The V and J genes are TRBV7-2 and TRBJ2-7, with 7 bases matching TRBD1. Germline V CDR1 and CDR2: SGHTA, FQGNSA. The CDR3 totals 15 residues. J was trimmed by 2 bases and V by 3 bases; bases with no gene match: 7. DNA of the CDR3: TGTGCCAGCAGCTTGTCTGGGACAGAGACCTACGAGCAGTACTTC. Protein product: CASSLSGTETYEQYF.

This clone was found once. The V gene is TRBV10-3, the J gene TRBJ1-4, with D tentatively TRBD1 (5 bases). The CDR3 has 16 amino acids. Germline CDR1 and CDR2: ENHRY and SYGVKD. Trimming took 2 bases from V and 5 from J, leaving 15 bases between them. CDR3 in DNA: TGTGCCATCAGTGAGCGGGACTTATCTACGAATGAAAAACTGTTTTTT. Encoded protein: CAISERDLSTNEKLFF.

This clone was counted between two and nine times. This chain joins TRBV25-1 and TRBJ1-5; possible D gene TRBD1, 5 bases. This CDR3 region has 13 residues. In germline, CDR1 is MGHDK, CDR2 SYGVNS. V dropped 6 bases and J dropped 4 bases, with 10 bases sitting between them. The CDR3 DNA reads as TGTGCCAGCAGGGGGAGGGGAAATCAGCCCCAGCATTTT. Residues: CASRGRGNQPQHF.

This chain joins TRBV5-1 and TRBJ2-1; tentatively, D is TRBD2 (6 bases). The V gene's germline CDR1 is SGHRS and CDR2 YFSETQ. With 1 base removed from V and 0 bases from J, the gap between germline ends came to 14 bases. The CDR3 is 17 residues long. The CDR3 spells CASSLTFAGFSYNEQFF. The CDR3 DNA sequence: TGCGCCAGCAGCTTGACTTTTGCGGGGTTCTCCTACAATGAGCAGTTCTTC.

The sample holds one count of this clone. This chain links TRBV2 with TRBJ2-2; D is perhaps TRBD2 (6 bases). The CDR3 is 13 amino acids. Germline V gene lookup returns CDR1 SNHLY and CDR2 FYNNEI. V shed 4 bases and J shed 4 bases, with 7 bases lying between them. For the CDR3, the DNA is TGTGCCAGCAGTGTGGGGGGCACCGGGGAGCTGTTTTTT. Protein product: CASSVGGTGELFF.

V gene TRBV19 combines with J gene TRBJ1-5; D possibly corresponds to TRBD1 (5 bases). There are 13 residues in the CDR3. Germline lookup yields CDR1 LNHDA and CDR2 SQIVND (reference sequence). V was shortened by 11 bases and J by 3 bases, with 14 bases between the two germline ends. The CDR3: CASGQQDNQPQHF. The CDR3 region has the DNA TGTGCCTCAGGTCAACAGGACAATCAGCCCCAGCATTTT.

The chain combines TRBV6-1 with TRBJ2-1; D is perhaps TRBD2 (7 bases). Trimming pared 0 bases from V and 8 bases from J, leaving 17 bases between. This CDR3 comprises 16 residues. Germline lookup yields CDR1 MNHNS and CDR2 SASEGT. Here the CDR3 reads CASSEALGGGQDEQFF. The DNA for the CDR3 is TGTGCCAGCAGTGAAGCGTTGGGGGGGGGCCAGGATGAGCAGTTCTTC.

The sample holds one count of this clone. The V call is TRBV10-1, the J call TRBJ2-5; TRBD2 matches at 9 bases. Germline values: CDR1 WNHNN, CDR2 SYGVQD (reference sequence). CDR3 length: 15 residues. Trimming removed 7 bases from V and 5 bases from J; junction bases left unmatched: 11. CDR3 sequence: CASTLPRGGRETQYF. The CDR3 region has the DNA TGCGCCAGCACCCTCCCGCGGGGGGGCAGGGAGACCCAGTACTTC.

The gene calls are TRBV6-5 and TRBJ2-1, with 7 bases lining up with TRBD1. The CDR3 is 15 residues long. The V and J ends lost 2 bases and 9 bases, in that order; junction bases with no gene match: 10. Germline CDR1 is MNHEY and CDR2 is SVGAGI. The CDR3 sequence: CASSYPTGSGGEQFF. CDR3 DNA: TGTGCCAGCAGTTACCCGACAGGGAGTGGGGGTGAGCAGTTCTTC.

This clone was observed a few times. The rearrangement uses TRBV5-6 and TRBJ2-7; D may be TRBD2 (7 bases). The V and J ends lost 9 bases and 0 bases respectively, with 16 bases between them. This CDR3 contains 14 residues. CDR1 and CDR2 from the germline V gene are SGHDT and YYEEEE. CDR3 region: CATGPGGSSYEQYF. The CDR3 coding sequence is TGTGCCACCGGTCCGGGGGGCAGCTCCTACGAGCAGTACTTC.

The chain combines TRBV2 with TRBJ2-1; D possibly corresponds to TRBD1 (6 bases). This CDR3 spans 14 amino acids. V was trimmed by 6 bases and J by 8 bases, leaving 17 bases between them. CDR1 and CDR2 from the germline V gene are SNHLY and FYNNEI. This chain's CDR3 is CASRYREIPDEQFF. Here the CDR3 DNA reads TGTGCCAGCAGGTACAGGGAGATTCCAGATGAGCAGTTCTTC.

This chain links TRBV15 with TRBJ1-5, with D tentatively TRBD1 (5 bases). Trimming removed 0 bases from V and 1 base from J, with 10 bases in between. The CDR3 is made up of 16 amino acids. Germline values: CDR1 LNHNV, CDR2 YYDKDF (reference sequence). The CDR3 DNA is TGTGCCACCAGCAGAGATGACGGGGGAAGCAATCAGCCCCAGCATTTT. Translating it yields CATSRDDGGSNQPQHF.